The source of this T cell receptor (beta chain) is a study of blood T cell repertoires in COVID-19 (dated by TCRdb to 2019 to 2021). For the study in its entirety: Samples from collaborators originated in the United States, Italy and Spain and spanned both the acute and convalescent phases of COVID-19. The material from the prospective study consisted of cDNA or gDNA derived from T cells, B-cell-depleted T cells, or PBMCs. The dataset comprised deeply sampled blood TCRbeta repertoires from subjects exposed to, actively infected with, or recovered from COVID-19. A freely available public database, intended as a resource for researchers studying the immune response to SARS-CoV-2, is where the repertoires were released. Samples came from the ongoing ImmuneRACE study (first 160 participants) plus 1,254 subjects from 6 global collaborators. The sample metadata nearly always contained a de-identified subject ID, COVID-19 status, age in years and sex. Where HLA class I and class II types were available, the types were taken from metadata supplied by the sample provider, not from assay-based typing. Overall results and qualifications from the work: How much clinical and demographic metadata was included differed by source and by participant, and the metadata was provided uncurated.

TCRbeta CDR3 regions were amplified from genomic DNA by means of the immunoSEQ Assay, a bias-controlled multiplex PCR. The original pipeline was this. Nucleated cell counts per sample were estimated from amplification of reference gene primers within the assay. To quantify the absolute abundance of each unique TCRbeta CDR3 rearrangement, sequence reads were collapsed and filtered. For each sample, productive Simpson clonality was calculated by taking the square root of Simpson's diversity index across productive rearrangements. Not all clones reach the TCRdb copy of this immuneACCESS table, which keeps in-frame sequences only. Checked studies attribute under half of the gap to unresolved V genes and leave the rest unexplained. V and J calls and clone size are those listed in that table; D and trimming were worked out from the DNA. For this sample there are about 360,000 clones; approximately 86% appear just once. The ten largest account for under 8.5% of the sample.

About this clone: Its cognate antigen has yet to be identified. It has no much larger one-base neighbor in the sample; base qualities were not kept.

At one collaborating source in Seattle, patients were enrolled during active infection and were followed longitudinally through the course of disease. Collaborating institutions collected whole blood in K2EDTA tubes following their own protocols. For TCRbeta analysis, collaborators shipped samples in one of three forms: frozen whole blood, isolated PBMCs, or DNA extracted from either of those sample types. Material: peripheral blood. This TCR came from a woman aged 55-70 years with COVID-19, enrolled during active disease.

Read as DNA, the sequence is TGTGCCAGCAGCTTGGAGGGGGCGGTCGGCGAGCAGTACTTC. It translates to CASSLEGAVGEQYF. The chain is assembled from TRBV5-8 and TRBJ2-7, and 7 bases in between align with TRBD1. Trimmed from V: 0 bases; trimmed from J: 6 bases; junction bases lacking a gene match: 6. CDR1 and CDR2 were assigned from the germline V gene as SGHTS and YDEGEE. The CDR3 holds 14 amino acids from the cysteine to the phenylalanine. Just the 42-base CDR3 DNA is kept, in frame starting at base 1.